This is a list of T cell receptor beta chains from one sample in a study of cytomegalovirus exposure and HLA in healthy donors. Produced via immunoSEQ multiplex PCR; TCRdb's table is partial and in-frame only. The sample includes roughly 120,000 clones, 60% to 85% of them seen just once. The material sequenced was PBMCs. The receptor set was obtained from a middle-aged man in good health and CMV-seronegative. The CDR3 runs from the conserved cysteine through the conserved F or W. The D gene is left open where the match is weak. The size entry is marked missing in some rows and otherwise reads once, few, many or a size class.

NA,TRBJ1-4,TRBD1,TRBV11-2,TGTGCCAGCAGCCCCAGGGGGCTCGGTGAAAAACTGTTTTTT,CASSPRGLGEKLFF
NA,TRBJ1-5,TRBD1,TRBV6-6,TGTGCCAGCAGTTTCTCCGGACAGGGGGGTCAGCCCCAGCATTTT,CASSFSGQGGQPQHF
once,TRBJ2-5,NA,TRBV14,TGTGCCAGCAGCTGGGAGTCGGGGACCCAGTACTTC,CASSWESGTQYF
NA,TRBJ1-1,NA,TRBV18,TGTGCCAGCTCGCAGGAAATTCTGAACACTGAAGCTTTCTTT,CASSQEILNTEAFF
NA,TRBJ1-2,NA,TRBV7-2,TGTGCCAGCAGCTTAGCGCTCGGGGGTTTGGTCGTCTATGGCTACACCTTC,CASSLALGGLVVYGYTF
NA,TRBJ1-2,NA,TRBV14,TGTGCCAGCAGCCACACAGGGCGTCTTCTTTCCTATGGCTACACCTTC,CASSHTGRLLSYGYTF
NA,TRBJ1-1,NA,TRBV11-3,TGTGCCAGCAGCTTAGGCGGGGCAGGTGAAGCTTTCTTT,CASSLGGAGEAFF
NA,TRBJ2-6,NA,TRBV7-6,TGTGCCAGCAGCTTAGGGCGGCTGATCTCTGGGGCCAACGTCCTGACTTTC,CASSLGRLISGANVLTF
NA,TRBJ1-1,NA,TRBV15,TGTGCCACCAGCAGAGATCGGAGTTCACCTTCCTCTGAAGCTTTCTTT,CATSRDRSSPSSEAFF
few,TRBJ2-3,NA,TRBV7-8,TGTGCCAGCAGCTCCCGCCGCTTTACTAGCACAGATACGCAGTATTTT,CASSSRRFTSTDTQYF
NA,TRBJ2-2,NA,TRBV6-1,TGTGCCAGCAGTGGCCCCGTCCTAGCGAACACCGGGGAGCTGTTTTTT,CASSGPVLANTGELFF
NA,TRBJ1-2,NA,TRBV5-5,TGTGCCAGCGGTCACGTCCGGGACATATCAAATGGCTACACCTTC,CASGHVRDISNGYTF
NA,TRBJ2-5,TRBD1,TRBV28,TGTGCCAGCAGCCCGGGACAGCGCTGGCCCCAGTACTTC,CASSPGQRWPQYF
NA,TRBJ1-1,NA,TRBV7-9,TGTGCCAGCAGCCACAACTCCGGACTCGCAGCTTTCTTT,CASSHNSGLAAFF
NA,TRBJ1-1,NA,TRBV4-1,TGCGCCAGCAGCCAAGTCTACAGCTCGAACACTGAAGCTTTCTTT,CASSQVYSSNTEAFF
NA,TRBJ2-7,TRBD2,TRBV5-1,TGCGCCAGCAGCTTGGAGGGTAGCGGGGGGTCCCCCCAGTACTTC,CASSLEGSGGSPQYF
NA,TRBJ2-3,NA,TRBV18,TGTGCCAGCTCACCGAGGGAACCTGGAAACAGAGGCACAGATACGCAGTATTTT,CASSPREPGNRGTDTQYF
few,TRBJ1-3,NA,TRBV18,TGTGCCAGCTCACCTGTTACGGGGGTATCGGGAAACACCATATATTTT,CASSPVTGVSGNTIYF
NA,TRBJ1-2,NA,TRBV11-2,TGTGCCAGCAGTCCAACAGGGAACTATGGCTACACCTTC,CASSPTGNYGYTF
NA,TRBJ1-4,TRBD1,TRBV29-1,TGCAGCGTTATCGCGACAGGGGTTGAAAAACTGTTTTTT,CSVIATGVEKLFF
NA,TRBJ2-2,NA,TRBV5-1,TGCGCCAGCAGGGTGGCCCAGAACACCGGGGAGCTGTTTTTT,CASRVAQNTGELFF
NA,TRBJ1-5,NA,TRBV28,TGTGCCAGCAGCCCACCGGGAGATTGGCAGCCCCAGCATTTT,CASSPPGDWQPQHF
NA,TRBJ2-3,TRBD2,TRBV4-2,TGTGCCAGCAGCCAAGGGGGTAGCGGGGGGAGAGATACGCAGTATTTT,CASSQGGSGGRDTQYF